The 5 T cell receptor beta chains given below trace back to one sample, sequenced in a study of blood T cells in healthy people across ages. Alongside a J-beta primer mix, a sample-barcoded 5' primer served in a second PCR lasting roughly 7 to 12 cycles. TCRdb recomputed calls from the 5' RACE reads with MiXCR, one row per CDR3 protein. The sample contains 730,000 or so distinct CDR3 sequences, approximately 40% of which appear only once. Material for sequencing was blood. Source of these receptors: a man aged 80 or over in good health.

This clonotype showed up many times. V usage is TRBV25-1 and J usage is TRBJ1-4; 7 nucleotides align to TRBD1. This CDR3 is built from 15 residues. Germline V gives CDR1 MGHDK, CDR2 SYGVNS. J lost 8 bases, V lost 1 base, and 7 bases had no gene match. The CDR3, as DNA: TGTGCCAGCAGTGAATCTTCTACAGGGGAGGAAAAACTGTTTTTT. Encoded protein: CASSESSTGEEKLFF.

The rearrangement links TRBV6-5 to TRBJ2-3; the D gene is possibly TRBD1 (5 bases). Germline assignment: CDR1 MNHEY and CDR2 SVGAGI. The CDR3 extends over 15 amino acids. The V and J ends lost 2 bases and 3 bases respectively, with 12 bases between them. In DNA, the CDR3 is TGTGCCAGCAGTTACAGATGGGGCGAGACAGATACGCAGTATTTT. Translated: CASSYRWGETDTQYF.

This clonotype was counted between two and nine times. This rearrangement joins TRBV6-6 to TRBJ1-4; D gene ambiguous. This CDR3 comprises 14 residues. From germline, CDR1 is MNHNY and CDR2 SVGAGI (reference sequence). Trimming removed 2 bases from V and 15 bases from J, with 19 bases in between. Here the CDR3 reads CASSYLAGEASMFF. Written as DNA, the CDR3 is TGTGCCAGCAGTTACCTAGCCGGGGAAGCTTCTATGTTTTTT.

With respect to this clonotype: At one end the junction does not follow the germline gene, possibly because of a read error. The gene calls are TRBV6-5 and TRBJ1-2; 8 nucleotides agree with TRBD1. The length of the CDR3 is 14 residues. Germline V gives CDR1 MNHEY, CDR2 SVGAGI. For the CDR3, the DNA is TGCGCCAGCAGTAAGGACAGGGCCGCCTATGGCTACACCTTC. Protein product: CASSKDRAAYGYTF.

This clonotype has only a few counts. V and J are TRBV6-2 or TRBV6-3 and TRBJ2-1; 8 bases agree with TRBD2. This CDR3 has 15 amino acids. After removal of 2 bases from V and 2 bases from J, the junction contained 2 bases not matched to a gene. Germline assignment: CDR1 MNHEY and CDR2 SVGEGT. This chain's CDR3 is CASSYQAGAYNEQFF. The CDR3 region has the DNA TGTGCCAGCAGTTACCAAGCGGGAGCCTACAATGAGCAGTTCTTC.